This T cell receptor beta chain stems from a study of T cell repertoires in cytomegalovirus infection. For the study at large: Carrying CMV and the relevant HLA type showed in public TCR beta signatures.

Notes on this clonotype: What it binds is unknown.

V was pared by 0 bases and J by 7 bases, with 4 bases of the junction left unmatched. The CDR3 loop spans 14 amino acids. CDR1 and CDR2 from the germline V gene are DFQATT and SNEGSKA (reference sequence). Study-wide results and limits: HLA-C-restricted, CMV-specific TCR beta clonotypes were dominant ex vivo. Individuals carrying CMV plus the relevant HLA were identified by cumulative frequency of public TCR beta families.

MiXCR was run by TCRdb on the reads, yielding one entry per CDR3 protein. The data show hundreds of thousands of distinct CDR3 sequences, under 40% seen once. The sequence was obtained from a human donor in good health (CMV status not recorded). Some clones in this sample may be carry-over from other donors' samples. The sequenced material came from PBMCs. J is TRBJ1-5 and V is TRBV20-1, with 9 bases that match TRBD1. The CDR3 nucleotides read TGCAGTGCTAGAGAAGGGACAGGGAAACAGCCCCAGCATTTT. It translates to CSAREGTGKQPQHF.